This TCR beta chain was captured in a study of T-cell memory formation after mild COVID-19. Looking at the study overall: TCR clustering was largely donor specific. Study-wide findings and caveats: Unconfirmed was the SARS-CoV-2 specificity of second-wave clones that peaked on day 37.

Germline trimming cut 4 bases from V and 4 bases from J; bases unmatched to any gene: 8. The CDR3 loop spans 16 amino acids. Germline CDR1 reads SGDLS; CDR2 reads YYNGEE. Each CDR3 protein gets one entry after TCRdb re-called the 5' RACE reads with MiXCR. The table includes some 210,000 distinct CDR3 sequences, around 19% detected once. This clonotype has just a few counts. Antigen specificity is unknown. Sequencing used PBMCs or a T cell subset sorted from them (not recorded which). This chain connects TRBV9 to TRBJ2-2; 9 bases map to TRBD2. The source is an adult woman who had mild COVID-19 (a few samples of this study predate the infection). Cell type and time point are not known. The chain's CDR3 is CASSPRGAGGTGELFF. The DNA of the CDR3 is TGTGCCAGCAGCCCCCGCGGAGCGGGAGGCACCGGGGAGCTGTTTTTT.